A selection of T cell receptor beta chains follows, all from one sample in a study of shared clonotypes between healthy human individuals. The assay was immunoSEQ multiplex PCR, and TCRdb's table has in-frame clones only and misses some. The table has some 2,000,000 clones, over 85% seen once. Input material: naive CD8+ T cells sorted from blood. These receptors were taken from a man in his late teens or twenties in good health. CDR3s include the opening cysteine and the closing phenylalanine or tryptophan. For some rows the clone size is stated as once, few or many, or as a class when expanded; others skip it.

TRBV27,-,TRBJ2-5,CASSYISAGGGLETQYF
TRBV10-3,-,TRBJ2-7,CAISGISYEQYF
TRBV30,-,TRBJ1-5,CAWSVREGGVQPQHF
TRBV19,-,TRBJ1-5,CASSILAGQPQHF
TRBV9,-,TRBJ2-5,CASSEVRGGQETQYF
TRBV7-9,-,TRBJ2-7,CASSNGRLGEQYF
TRBV7-9,-,TRBJ1-2,CASSFGESNYGYTF
TRBV2,once,TRBJ2-1,CASSETGGYNEQFF
TRBV25-1,once,TRBJ2-7,CASSEGGGSYEQYF
TRBV7-9,-,TRBJ1-1,CASSLGSAEAFF
TRBV25-1,few,TRBJ1-6,CASGESPLHF
TRBV4-1,-,TRBJ1-2,CASSQEEGSRTGNGYTF
TRBV6-5,-,TRBJ2-1,CASSTSSYNEQFF
TRBV4-3,once,TRBJ1-1,CASSQDPGLGGNTEAFF
TRBV19,-,TRBJ2-7,CASSLTEFHEQYF
TRBV5-6,-,TRBJ2-7,CASSTGSEQYF
TRBV4-3,once,TRBJ2-7,CASSQDGIVRGDYEQYF
TRBV7-3,-,TRBJ2-7,CASSFSGESSYEQYF
TRBV19,-,TRBJ2-2,CASSIGDSFLAGELFF
TRBV27,-,TRBJ2-7,CASSFSGGQRYEQYF
TRBV27,-,TRBJ2-1,CASSLSSNEQFF
TRBV6-5,-,TRBJ2-1,CASSYLREGGEQFF
TRBV11-2,-,TRBJ2-1,CASSLRLAGGPRNEQFF
TRBV4-1,-,TRBJ2-7,CASSRTSSGPSYEQYF
TRBV9,-,TRBJ1-1,CASSVVAGNTEAFF
TRBV27,once,TRBJ2-1,CASSPPGAGGNDEQFF
TRBV19,-,TRBJ1-1,CASSMAAGMNTEAFF